This T cell receptor (beta chain) derives from a study of response to subunit inactivated influenza vaccine. Germline CDR1 and CDR2: MNHNS and SASEGT. This CDR3 is built from 15 residues. V was pared by 9 bases and J by 6 bases, with 13 bases of the junction left unmatched. This clonotype was observed many times. TCRdb analysed the RT-PCR reads with MiXCR anew, one entry per CDR3 protein. Seen here are about 520,000 distinct CDR3 sequences, around 7.9% observed once, and the top ten hold about an eighth. Sequencing used PBMCs from blood, obtained less than 30 months after vaccination. The receptor comes from a man between 50 and 70 years old who received an inactivated influenza vaccine. The chain couples TRBV6-1 to TRBJ2-7; 11 bases are shared with TRBD2. CDR3 sequence reads: CASGVATSGTGEQYF. The CDR3 DNA sequence: TGTGCCAGTGGGGTGGCGACTAGCGGGACAGGCGAGCAGTACTTC.